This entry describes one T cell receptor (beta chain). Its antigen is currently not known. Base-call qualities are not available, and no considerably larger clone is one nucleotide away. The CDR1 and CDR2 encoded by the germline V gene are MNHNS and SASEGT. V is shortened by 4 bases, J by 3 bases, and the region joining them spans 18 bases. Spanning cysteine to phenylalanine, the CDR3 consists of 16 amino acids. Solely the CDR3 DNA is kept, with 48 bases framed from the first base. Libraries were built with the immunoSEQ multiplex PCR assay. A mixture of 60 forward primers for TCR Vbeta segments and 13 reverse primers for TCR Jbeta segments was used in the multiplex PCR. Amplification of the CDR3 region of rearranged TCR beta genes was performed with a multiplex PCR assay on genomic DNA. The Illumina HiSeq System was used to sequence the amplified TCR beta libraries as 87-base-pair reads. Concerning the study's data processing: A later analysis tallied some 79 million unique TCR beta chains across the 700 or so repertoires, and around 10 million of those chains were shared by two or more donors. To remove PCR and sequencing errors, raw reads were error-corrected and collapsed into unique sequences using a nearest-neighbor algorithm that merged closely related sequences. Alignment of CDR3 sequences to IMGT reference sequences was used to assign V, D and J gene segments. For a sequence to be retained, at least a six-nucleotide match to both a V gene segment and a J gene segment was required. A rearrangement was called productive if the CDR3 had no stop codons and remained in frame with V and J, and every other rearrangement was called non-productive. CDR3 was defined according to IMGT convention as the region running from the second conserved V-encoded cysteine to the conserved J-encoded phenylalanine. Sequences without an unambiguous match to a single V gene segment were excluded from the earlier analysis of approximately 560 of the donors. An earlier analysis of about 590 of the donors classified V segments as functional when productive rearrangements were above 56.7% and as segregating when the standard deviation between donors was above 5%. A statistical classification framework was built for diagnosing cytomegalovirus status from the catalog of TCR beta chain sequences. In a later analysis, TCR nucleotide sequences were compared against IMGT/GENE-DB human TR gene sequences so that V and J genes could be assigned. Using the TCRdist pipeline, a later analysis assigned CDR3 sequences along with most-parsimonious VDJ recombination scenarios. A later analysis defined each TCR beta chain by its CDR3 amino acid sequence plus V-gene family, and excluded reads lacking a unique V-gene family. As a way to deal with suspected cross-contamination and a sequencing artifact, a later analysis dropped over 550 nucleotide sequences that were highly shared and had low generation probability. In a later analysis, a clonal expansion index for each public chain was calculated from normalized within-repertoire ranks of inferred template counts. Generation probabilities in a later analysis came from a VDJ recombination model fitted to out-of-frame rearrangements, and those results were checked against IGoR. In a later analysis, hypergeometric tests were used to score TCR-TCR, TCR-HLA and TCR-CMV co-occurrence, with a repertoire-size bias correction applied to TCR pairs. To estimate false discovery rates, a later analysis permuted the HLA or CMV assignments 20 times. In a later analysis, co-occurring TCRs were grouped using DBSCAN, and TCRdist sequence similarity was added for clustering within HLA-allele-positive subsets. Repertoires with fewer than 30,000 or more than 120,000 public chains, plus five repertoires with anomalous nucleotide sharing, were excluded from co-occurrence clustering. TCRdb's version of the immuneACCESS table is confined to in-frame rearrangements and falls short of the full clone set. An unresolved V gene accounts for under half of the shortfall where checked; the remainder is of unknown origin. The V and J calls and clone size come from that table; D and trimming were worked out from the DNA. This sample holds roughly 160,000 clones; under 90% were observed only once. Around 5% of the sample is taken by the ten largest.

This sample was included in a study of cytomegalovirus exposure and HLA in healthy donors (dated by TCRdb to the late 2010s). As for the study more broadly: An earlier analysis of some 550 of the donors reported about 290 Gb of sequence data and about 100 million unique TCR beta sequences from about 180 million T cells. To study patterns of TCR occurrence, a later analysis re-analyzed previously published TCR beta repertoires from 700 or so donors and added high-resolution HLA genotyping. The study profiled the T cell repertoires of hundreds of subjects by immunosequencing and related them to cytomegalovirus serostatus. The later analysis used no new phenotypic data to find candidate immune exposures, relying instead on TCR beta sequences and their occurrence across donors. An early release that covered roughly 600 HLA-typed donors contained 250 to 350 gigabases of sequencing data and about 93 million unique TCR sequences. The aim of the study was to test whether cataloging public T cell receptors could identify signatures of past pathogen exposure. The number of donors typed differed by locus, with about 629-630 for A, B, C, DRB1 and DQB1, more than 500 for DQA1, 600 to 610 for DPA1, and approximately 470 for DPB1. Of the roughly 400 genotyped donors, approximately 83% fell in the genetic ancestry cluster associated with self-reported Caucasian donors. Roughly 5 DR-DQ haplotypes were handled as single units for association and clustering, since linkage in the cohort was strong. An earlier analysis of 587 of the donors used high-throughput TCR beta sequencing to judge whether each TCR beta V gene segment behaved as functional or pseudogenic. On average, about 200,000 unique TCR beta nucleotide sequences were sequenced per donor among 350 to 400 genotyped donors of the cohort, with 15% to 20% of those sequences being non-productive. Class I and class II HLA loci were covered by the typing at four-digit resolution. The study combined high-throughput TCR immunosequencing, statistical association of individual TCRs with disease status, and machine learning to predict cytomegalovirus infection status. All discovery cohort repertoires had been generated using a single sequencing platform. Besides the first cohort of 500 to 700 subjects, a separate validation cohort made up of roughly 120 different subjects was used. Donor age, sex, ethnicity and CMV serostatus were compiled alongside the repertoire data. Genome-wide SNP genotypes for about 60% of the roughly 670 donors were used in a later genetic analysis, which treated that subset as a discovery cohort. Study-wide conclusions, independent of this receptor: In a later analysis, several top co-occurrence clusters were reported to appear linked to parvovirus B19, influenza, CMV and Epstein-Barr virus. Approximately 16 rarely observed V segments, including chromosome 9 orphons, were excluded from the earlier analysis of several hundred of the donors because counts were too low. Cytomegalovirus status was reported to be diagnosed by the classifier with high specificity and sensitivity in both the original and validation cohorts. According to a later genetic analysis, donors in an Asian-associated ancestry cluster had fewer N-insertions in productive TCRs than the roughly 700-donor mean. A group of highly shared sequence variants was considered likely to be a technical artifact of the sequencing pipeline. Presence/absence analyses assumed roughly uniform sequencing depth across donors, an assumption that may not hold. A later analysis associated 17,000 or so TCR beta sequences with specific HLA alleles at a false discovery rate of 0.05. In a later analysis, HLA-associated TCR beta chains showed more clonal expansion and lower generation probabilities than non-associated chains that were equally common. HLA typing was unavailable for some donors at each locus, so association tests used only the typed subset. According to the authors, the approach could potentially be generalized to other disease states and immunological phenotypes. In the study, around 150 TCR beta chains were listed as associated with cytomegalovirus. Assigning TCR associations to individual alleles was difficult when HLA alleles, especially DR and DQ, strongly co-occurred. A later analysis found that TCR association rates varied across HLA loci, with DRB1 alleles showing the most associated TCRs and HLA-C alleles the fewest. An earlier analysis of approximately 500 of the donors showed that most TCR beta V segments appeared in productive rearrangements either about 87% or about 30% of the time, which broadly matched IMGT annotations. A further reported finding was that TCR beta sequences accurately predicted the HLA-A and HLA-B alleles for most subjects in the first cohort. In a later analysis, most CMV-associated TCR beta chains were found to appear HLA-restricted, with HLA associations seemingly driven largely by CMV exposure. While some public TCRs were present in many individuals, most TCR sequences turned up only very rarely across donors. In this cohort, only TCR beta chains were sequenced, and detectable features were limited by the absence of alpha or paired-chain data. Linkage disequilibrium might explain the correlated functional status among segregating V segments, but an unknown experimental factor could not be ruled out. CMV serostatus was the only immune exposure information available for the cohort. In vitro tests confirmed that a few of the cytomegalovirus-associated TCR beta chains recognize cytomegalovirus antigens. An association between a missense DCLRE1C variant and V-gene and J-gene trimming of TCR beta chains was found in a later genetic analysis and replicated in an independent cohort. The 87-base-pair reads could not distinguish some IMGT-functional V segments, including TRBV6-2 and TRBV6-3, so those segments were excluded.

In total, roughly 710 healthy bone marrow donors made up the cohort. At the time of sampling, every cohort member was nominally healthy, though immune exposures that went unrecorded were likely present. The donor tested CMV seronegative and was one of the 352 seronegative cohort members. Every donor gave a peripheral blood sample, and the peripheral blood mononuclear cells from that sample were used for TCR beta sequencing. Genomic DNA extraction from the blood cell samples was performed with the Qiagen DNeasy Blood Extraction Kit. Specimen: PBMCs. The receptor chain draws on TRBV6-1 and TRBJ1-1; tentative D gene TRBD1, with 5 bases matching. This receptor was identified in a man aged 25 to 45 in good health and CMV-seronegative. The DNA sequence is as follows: TGTGCCAGCAGTGGGGGGGAGGGCATCTGGGACACTGAAGCTTTCTTT. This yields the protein CASSGGEGIWDTEAFF.